These 16 T cell receptor beta chains originate from one sample sequenced in a study of OX40 agonist ivuxolimab in advanced cancers. The table came from immunoSEQ multiplex PCR; TCRdb's copy has only in-frame clones and leaves some out. The sample includes some 74,000 clones, 86% seen only once; the top ten take 6.5% to 7.5%. Sequencing was performed on CD4+ or CD8+ T cells sorted from blood, taken in a trial of the OX40 agonist ivuxolimab. The receptors were gathered from an adult with an advanced solid tumor such as melanoma, head and neck, liver or kidney cancer.

The chain is built from TRBV4-1 and TRBJ2-6; no clear D. The CDR3 totals 16 residues. Trimming shortened V by 4 bases and J by 0 bases, and 10 bases separated the two germline ends. Germline-derived CDR1 and CDR2 are MGHRA and YSYEKL. The CDR3 loop is CASSRQMSSGANVLTF. CDR3 nucleotides: TGCGCCAGCAGCCGTCAGATGAGCTCTGGGGCCAACGTCCTGACTTTC.

The rearrangement uses TRBV6-4 and TRBJ1-2; maybe TRBD1 (5 bases). The CDR3 consists of 12 residues. Germline V lookup: CDR1 MRHNA, CDR2 SNTAGT. Trimming cost V 6 bases and J 5 bases, with 10 bases left between them. The CDR3 spells CASRTGSYGYTF. As DNA, the CDR3 is TGTGCCAGCAGAACAGGAAGTTATGGCTACACCTTC.

The chain joins TRBV28 to TRBJ1-3, with D hard to call. Trimming stripped 3 bases from V and 0 bases from J, with 9 bases between. The CDR3 extends over 15 amino acids. Germline CDR1 and CDR2: MDHEN and SYDVKM. The CDR3 region is CASSFKGNSGNTIYF. For the CDR3, the DNA is TGTGCCAGCAGTTTCAAAGGGAACTCTGGAAACACCATATATTTT.

The chain couples TRBV7-3 to TRBJ2-6; unclear D gene. Germline CDR1 reads SGHTA; CDR2 reads FQGTGA. There are 14 residues in the CDR3. V was cut by 2 bases and J by 1 base, with 3 bases left in between. CDR3 amino acids: CASSLGSGANVLTF. For the CDR3, the DNA is TGTGCCAGCAGCTTAGGATCTGGGGCCAACGTCCTGACTTTC.

This rearrangement joins TRBV4-3 to TRBJ1-1; TRBD1 aligns across 8 bases. Unmatched junction bases numbered 9, after V lost 4 bases and J lost 5 bases. Germline-derived CDR1 and CDR2 are LGHNA and YSLEER. This CDR3 has 15 amino acids. The CDR3 here is CASSREDRVRTEAFF. CDR3 DNA sequence: TGCGCCAGCAGCCGTGAGGACAGGGTCAGGACTGAAGCTTTCTTT.

The rearrangement joins TRBV7-3 to TRBJ1-1; a weak D match, TRBD1 (5 bases). The germline V gene encodes CDR1 SGHTA and CDR2 FQGTGA. This CDR3 spans 14 amino acids. With 5 bases removed from V and 1 base from J, the gap between germline ends came to 11 bases. CDR3 coding DNA: TGTGCCAGCAGCCTCCTCGGGGGGAACACTGAAGCTTTCTTT. Its translation: CASSLLGGNTEAFF.

The V and J genes are TRBV6-7 and TRBJ2-3, with D unresolved. TRBV6-7 is an open reading frame, and its role is uncertain. This CDR3 region has 14 residues. Trimming took off 0 bases at V and 3 bases at J, with 7 bases between the two ends. CDR3 sequence reads: CASSYSCVTDTQYF. The CDR3 DNA reads as TGTGCCAGCAGTTACTCGTGTGTGACAGATACGCAGTATTTT.

The chain recombines TRBV29-1 with TRBJ1-2; a possible D gene is TRBD1 (6 bases). Germline V gives CDR1 SQVTM, CDR2 ANQGSEA. This CDR3 has 11 residues. Trimming stripped 5 bases from V and 8 bases from J, with 12 bases between. CDR3 region: CSVWEGGGYTF. In DNA form, the CDR3 reads TGCAGCGTTTGGGAGGGGGGCGGCTACACCTTC. Looking up the rest from reference TRBV29-1 and TRBJ1-2 gives the full variable domain: SAVISQKPSRDICQRGTSLTIQCQVDSQVTMMFWYRQQPGQSLTLIATANQGSEATYESGFVIDKFPISRPNLTFSTLTVSNMSPEDSSIYLCSVWEGGGYTFGSGTRLTVV.

The chain carries TRBV18 and TRBJ2-1; 7 nucleotides agree with TRBD2. Trimming cost V 4 bases and J 5 bases; bases outside gene matches: 11. This CDR3 contains 16 residues. Per germline, CDR1 KGHSH and CDR2 LQKENI. The CDR3 spells CASSLSGGGQNNEQFF. The CDR3 nucleotides are TGTGCCAGCTCACTATCAGGCGGGGGTCAGAACAATGAGCAGTTCTTC.

The rearrangement uses TRBV19 and TRBJ1-2, with no clear D. Germline values: CDR1 LNHDA, CDR2 SQIVND (reference sequence). The CDR3 runs 14 residues. V gave up 0 bases and J gave up 5 bases, with 10 bases separating them. The CDR3 sequence is CASSIERRQYGYTF. The CDR3 region has the DNA TGTGCCAGTAGTATAGAAAGGCGGCAATATGGCTACACCTTC.

The chain uses TRBV5-1 and TRBJ1-4, with D unresolved. The CDR3 extends over 15 amino acids. The ends were cut back, 4 bases at V and 8 bases at J, with 18 bases in the middle. The germline V gene encodes CDR1 SGHRS and CDR2 YFSETQ. The CDR3 here is CASSRGSTQSEKLFF. The DNA for the CDR3 is TGCGCCAGCAGCCGAGGGTCTACCCAAAGCGAAAAACTGTTTTTT. Full variable domain (missing parts from reference TRBV5-1 and TRBJ1-4): KAGVTQTPRYLIKTRGQQVTLSCSPISGHRSVSWYQQTPGQGLQFLFEYFSETQRNKGNFPGRFSGRQFSNSRSEMNVSTLELGDSALYLCASSRGSTQSEKLFFGSGTQLSVL.

V and J are TRBV7-3 and TRBJ2-2; the D gene is possibly TRBD1 (5 bases). This CDR3 is built from 15 residues. Trimming removed 5 bases at V and 5 bases at J, with 15 bases between. Germline values: CDR1 SGHTA, CDR2 FQGTGA. The CDR3, as DNA: TGTGCCAGCAGCCAACAGGCGTCCGGAACCGGGGAGCTGTTTTTT. Amino acids: CASSQQASGTGELFF.

The chain recombines TRBV6-1 with TRBJ2-1; 9 bases map to TRBD2. The junction had 10 bases not matched to a gene; V was cut back by 8 bases and J by 8 bases. Germline V gives CDR1 MNHNS, CDR2 SASEGT. CDR3 length equals 14 residues. The chain's CDR3 is CASVGAGGRDEQFF. CDR3 in DNA: TGTGCCAGCGTAGGAGCGGGAGGCAGGGATGAGCAGTTCTTC.

The J gene is TRBJ2-7, the V gene TRBV7-3, with no clear D. Trimming pared 5 bases from V and 2 bases from J, leaving 13 bases between. The CDR3 is 14 amino acids. CDR1 and CDR2 from the germline V gene are SGHTA and FQGTGA. CDR3 protein: CASSPTGSAYEQYF. The CDR3 DNA is TGTGCCAGCAGCCCCACGGGCTCCGCCTACGAGCAGTACTTC.

The chain couples TRBV5-1 to TRBJ2-2; D gene uncertain. The V and J ends lost 0 bases and 3 bases respectively, with 3 bases between them. Per germline, CDR1 SGHRS and CDR2 YFSETQ. The CDR3 sequence is 13 residues long. In nucleotides, the CDR3 is TGCGCCAGCAGCTTGGAAGACACCGGGGAGCTGTTTTTT. Amino acid sequence: CASSLEDTGELFF.

The V and J genes are TRBV6-5 and TRBJ2-2; D is perhaps TRBD1 (6 bases). The CDR3 loop spans 15 amino acids. Germline V gene sequence: CDR1 MNHEY, CDR2 SVGAGI. Trimming took 4 bases from V and 5 from J, leaving 14 bases between them. The CDR3 here is CASSWGRGVTGELFF. DNA for the CDR3: TGTGCCAGCAGTTGGGGGCGAGGTGTGACCGGGGAGCTGTTTTTT.